This T cell receptor (beta chain) originates from a study of blood T cell repertoires in COVID-19 (dated by TCRdb to between 2020 and 2021). For context, the study as a whole: Samples from collaborators originated in the United States, Italy and Spain and spanned both the acute and convalescent phases of COVID-19. Subjects who had been exposed to COVID-19, were actively infected with it, or had recovered from it provided the deeply sampled blood TCRbeta repertoires that made up the dataset. The prospective study material was composed of cDNA or gDNA derived from T cells, B-cell-depleted T cells, or PBMCs. A freely available public database, intended as a resource for researchers studying the immune response to SARS-CoV-2, is where the repertoires were released. Where available, HLA class I and class II types were obtained from metadata supplied by the sample provider rather than from assay-based typing. Sample metadata almost always included a de-identified subject ID, COVID-19 status, age in years and sex. Samples came from the ongoing ImmuneRACE study (first 160 participants) plus 1,254 subjects from 6 global collaborators.

Overall study outcomes, separate from this receptor: Clinical and demographic metadata were provided uncurated, with the amount varying by source and participant.

TCRbeta CDR3 regions were amplified from genomic DNA by means of the immunoSEQ Assay, a bias-controlled multiplex PCR. The paper's processing steps were these. The number of nucleated cells in each sample was estimated by amplification of reference gene primers within the assay. Sequence reads were collapsed and filtered to measure the absolute abundance of every unique TCRbeta CDR3 rearrangement. For each sample, productive Simpson clonality was calculated as the square root of Simpson's diversity index across productive rearrangements. The source is immuneACCESS, and TCRdb retained only in-frame sequences with V and J called. Part of the clones is not carried over; for the studies checked, unresolved V genes explain less than half of this, and the remainder is unexplained. That table gives V, J and clone size, and the DNA gave D and trimming. In all, the sample holds 70,000 to 90,000 clones, and 86% of those were seen once. About 6.5% of the sample is in the top ten clones.

Comments on this clone: The clone's antigen remains unknown. Nothing much larger sits one base from this clone, and base qualities are not available.

The CDR3, from cysteine to phenylalanine, totals 15 residues. Kept here is only the CDR3 DNA, which spans 45 bases and is read in frame from base 1. Deletion took 2 bases off V and 3 bases off J, with a span of 12 bases between the germline ends. CDR1 and CDR2, per the germline V gene, are SGHRS and YFSETQ. One collaborating source in Seattle enrolled patients during active infection and followed them longitudinally through the course of disease. Collaborating institutions collected whole blood in K2EDTA tubes following their own protocols. For TCRbeta analysis, collaborators shipped samples as frozen whole blood, isolated PBMCs, or DNA extracted from either of those sample types.

The sequence came from a man aged 80 or over with COVID-19, enrolled during active disease. The chain joins TRBV5-1 to TRBJ2-1; TRBD2 might be the D gene, on 6 matching bases. Sequencing was performed on peripheral blood. The encoded CDR3 is CASSFGPGGYNEQFF. The DNA reads as follows: TGCGCCAGCAGCTTCGGACCCGGGGGCTACAATGAGCAGTTCTTC.